This T cell receptor beta chain stems from a study of shared clonotypes between healthy human individuals. Background on the study: Every donor yielded three CD4 naive, three CD4 memory, two CD8 naive and one CD8 memory plate. Regarding the study as a whole: Among the subsets, naive ones generally showed larger estimated richness than memory ones. A few donors held approximately 4.5% of naive CD4 clonotypes in common.

Notes on this clone: The antigen is unknown.

Germline lookup yields CDR1 SNHLY and CDR2 FYNNEI. V lost 6 bases and J lost 8; bases outside the gene matches: 5. This CDR3 has 13 residues. Both subsets, CD45RA+ naive and CD45RA-negative memory, were split from the CD4+ cells. Only in-frame clones appear in the TCRdb table, and some are missing; sequencing was by immunoSEQ multiplex PCR. The sample carries millions of clones, around 90% recorded once. This clonotype originated in a man aged 18 to 29 in good health. The sample taken for sequencing was naive CD4+ T cells sorted from blood. Subset given: CD45RA+ positively selected. The chain has TRBV2 and TRBJ1-2, with TRBD1 matching 11 bases. As DNA, the CDR3 is TGTGCCAGCAGACCGGGACAGGGGGGAGGCTACACCTTC. Translated, it gives CASRPGQGGGYTF.